There are a few counts of the clone carrying this T cell receptor beta chain. Its antigen is not known. This specimen comes from a study of T-cell memory formation after mild COVID-19. Constant-segment primers and 5'RACE yielded cDNA libraries for TCR alpha and TCR beta, each carrying sample barcodes and UMIs. TCRdb re-derived calls from the 5' RACE reads in MiXCR, one entry per CDR3 protein. The sample records a few hundred thousand distinct CDR3 sequences, roughly 20% being singletons. V shed 5 bases, J shed 8 bases, and the junction held 12 bases outside the gene matches. The CDR3 contains 16 residues. The germline V gene has CDR1 SGHTA and CDR2 FQGNSA. Study results and caveats: CD8+ contracting clones occupied EMRA, while CD4+ ones occupied mainly CM and EM. SARS-CoV-2 specificity of second-wave clones peaking day 37 was unconfirmed.

This TCR derives from a man aged 18-30 years who had mild COVID-19 (a few samples of this study predate the infection). Cell type and time point are not known. This sequence joins TRBV7-2 and TRBJ1-2, with TRBD1 matching 12 bases. The sequenced material came from PBMCs or a T cell subset sorted from them (not recorded which). CDR3 DNA sequence: TGTGCCAGCAGCAAACTGGGGACAGGGGGCGCGAGAGGCTACACCTTC. It is translated as CASSKLGTGGARGYTF.